These 28 T cell receptor beta chains were sequenced from one sample in a study of T cell responses to AZD1222 COVID-19 vaccine. Clones were read by immunoSEQ multiplex PCR, and TCRdb kept only the in-frame ones, dropping some. The repertoire includes 120,000 or so clones, about 90% of them detected once, and about 19% sits in the top ten. The starting material was peripheral blood, obtained on day 0 of MenACWY control vaccination. These receptors were collected from an adult in good health.

This clone appeared a few times. The chain carries TRBV19 and TRBJ1-2, with unresolved D. Trimming took 3 bases from V and 7 from J, leaving 9 bases between them. The CDR3 runs 12 residues. The V gene's germline CDR1 is LNHDA and CDR2 SQIVND (reference sequence). This chain's CDR3 is CASSMLQSGYTF. As DNA, the CDR3 is TGTGCCAGTAGTATGCTGCAGAGTGGCTACACCTTC.

The chain couples TRBV24-1 to TRBJ2-1; D might be TRBD1 or TRBD2, each matching 5 bases. Per the germline V gene, CDR1 is KGHDR and CDR2 is SFDVKD. The CDR3 is made up of 14 amino acids. V was shortened by 6 bases and J by 9 bases, with 17 bases between the two germline ends. CDR3 DNA sequence: TGTGCCACCAGTCCCGGGACCCCGATGGGTGAGCAGTTCTTC. Amino acid sequence: CATSPGTPMGEQFF.

The chain joins TRBV7-3 to TRBJ2-5, with a possible D match to TRBD2 (6 bases). The CDR3 length is 14 residues. V lost 2 bases and J lost 2, with 9 bases in between. From germline, CDR1 is SGHTA and CDR2 FQGTGA. Here the CDR3 DNA reads TGTGCCAGCAGCTTAGGGGGGAGTCAAGAGACCCAGTACTTC. Protein sequence: CASSLGGSQETQYF.

This rearrangement joins TRBV5-1 to TRBJ1-2, with TRBD1 matching 9 bases. Germline assignment: CDR1 SGHRS and CDR2 YFSETQ. CDR3 size: 15 residues. V was pared by 0 bases and J by 10 bases, with 10 bases of the junction left unmatched. In DNA form, the CDR3 reads TGCGCCAGCAGCTTGGGGACAGGGGTTCGGTTAGTCTACACCTTC. Protein product: CASSLGTGVRLVYTF.

The genes are TRBV9 and TRBJ1-1; D gene unclear. The V end lost 0 bases, the J end lost 7 bases, and 13 bases lay between the germline ends. Germline V CDR1 and CDR2: SGDLS, YYNGEE. The CDR3 sequence is 14 residues long. The CDR3 sequence: CASSVGARDVEAFF. The CDR3 bases are TGTGCCAGCAGCGTAGGAGCGAGGGATGTTGAAGCTTTCTTT.

This sequence joins TRBV7-9 and TRBJ2-7, with 8 bases that match TRBD2. Trimming at V came to 4 bases and at J to 1 base, leaving 6 bases not matched to a gene. The CDR3 is made up of 15 amino acids. The germline V gene encodes CDR1 SEHNR and CDR2 FQNEAQ (reference sequence). The CDR3 sequence is CASSSSREASYEQYF. The DNA for the CDR3 is TGTGCCAGCAGCTCCTCGCGGGAGGCGTCCTACGAGCAGTACTTC. The variable domain in full, completed from reference TRBV7-9 and TRBJ2-7, reads DTGVSQNPRHKITKRGQNVTFRCDPISEHNRLYWYRQTLGQGPEFLTYFQNEAQLEKSRLLSDRFSAERPKGSFSTLEIQRTEQGDSAMYLCASSSSREASYEQYFGPGTRLTVT.

CDR3 bases: TGTGCCAGCGGGACTAACTCCTACAATGAGCAGTTCTTC. It specifies CASGTNSYNEQFF. The gene calls are TRBV6-5 and TRBJ2-1; 7 nucleotides align to TRBD2. Trimming at V came to 8 bases and at J to 0 bases, leaving 1 base not matched to a gene. Germline V gives CDR1 MNHEY, CDR2 SVGAGI. This CDR3 contains 13 residues.

Here the CDR3 DNA reads TGTGCCAGCAGTGACTCGACTCAGGCCGGAAACACCATATATTTT. Residues: CASSDSTQAGNTIYF. This chain links TRBV6-4 with TRBJ1-3; unclear D gene. Germline V CDR1 and CDR2: MRHNA, SNTAGT. The V and J ends lost 0 bases and 4 bases respectively, with 10 bases between them. The length of the CDR3 is 15 residues.

The V and J genes are TRBV6-5 and TRBJ1-5; D is uncertain. This CDR3 region has 13 residues. The germline CDR1 and CDR2 sequences are MNHEY and SVGAGI. Trimming shortened V by 6 bases and J by 9 bases, and 15 bases separated the two germline ends. CDR3 coding DNA: TGTGCCAGCAGCGCGAGTGTGGGCGGGCCCCAGCATTTT. Translated, it gives CASSASVGGPQHF.

V usage is TRBV5-6 and J usage is TRBJ2-2; D unclear. The CDR3 has 12 residues. V was shortened by 3 bases and J by 7 bases, with 7 bases between the two germline ends. CDR1 and CDR2 (germline): SGHDT, YYEEEE. This CDR3 reads CASSYVRGELFF. The CDR3 DNA sequence: TGTGCCAGCAGCTATGTCCGCGGGGAGCTGTTTTTT.

The chain has TRBV14 and TRBJ1-4; tentatively, D is TRBD1 (5 bases). Germline V CDR1 and CDR2: SGHDN, FVKESK. The CDR3 consists of 13 residues. The V end lost 5 bases, the J end lost 4 bases, and 8 bases lay between the germline ends. The CDR3 nucleotides read TGTGCCAGCAGCGGGGGGTTTAATGAAAAACTGTTTTTT. This encodes CASSGGFNEKLFF.

This clone was observed a few times. The genes are TRBV27 and TRBJ2-7; D is perhaps TRBD1 (6 bases). Germline V CDR1 and CDR2: MNHEY, SMNVEV (reference sequence). The CDR3 has 15 amino acids. Trimming took 5 bases from V and 1 from J, leaving 15 bases between them. The CDR3 DNA follows: TGTGCCAGCAGTCTTCTTCCAGGGGCTTCCTACGAGCAGTACTTC. Protein product: CASSLLPGASYEQYF.

The CDR3 nucleotides read TGTGCCACCAGTGAGTGGTCCCGGCCCAATGAGCAGTTCTTC. Encoded protein: CATSEWSRPNEQFF. V is TRBV24-1 and J is TRBJ2-1, with D unclear. CDR1 KGHDR and CDR2 SFDVKD come from the germline V gene. Deletions cut 4 bases from V and 6 bases from J, with 12 bases between. The CDR3 is 14 residues long.

This clone was observed a few times. V is TRBV28 and J is TRBJ1-1; D possibly corresponds to TRBD1 (6 bases). This CDR3 is built from 14 residues. V lost 0 bases to trimming and J lost 3 bases, with 8 bases between them. Per the germline V gene, CDR1 is MDHEN and CDR2 is SYDVKM. CDR3 coding DNA: TGTGCCAGCAGTTTATGGGAGGGGGACACTGAAGCTTTCTTT. As protein: CASSLWEGDTEAFF.

This chain connects TRBV20-1 to TRBJ1-2; maybe TRBD1 (5 bases). CDR1 and CDR2 (germline): DFQATT, SNEGSKA (reference sequence). Between the trimmed V and J ends, which lost 3 bases and 5 bases, there was a span of 7 bases. The CDR3 has 11 amino acids. The CDR3 loop reads CSASQGYGYTF. Here the CDR3 DNA reads TGCAGTGCTAGTCAGGGTTATGGCTACACCTTC.

This chain uses TRBV4-1 with TRBJ2-5, with TRBD2 matching over 8 bases. J lost 7 bases, V lost 0 bases, and 7 bases had no gene match. Germline CDR1 MGHRA, CDR2 YSYEKL. This CDR3 region has 15 residues. The CDR3 protein is CASSQDWGLEATQYF. The DNA of the CDR3 is TGCGCCAGCAGCCAAGATTGGGGACTAGAGGCGACCCAGTACTTC.

Only one count was recorded for this clone. The V call is TRBV18, the J call TRBJ1-1; TRBD1 is a possible D gene (6 bases). Trimming stripped 2 bases from V and 6 bases from J, with 13 bases between. Per the germline V gene, CDR1 is KGHSH and CDR2 is LQKENI. The CDR3 runs to 14 residues. The CDR3 sequence is CASSPTARGAEAFF. The CDR3 nucleotides are TGTGCCAGCTCACCAACAGCAAGGGGGGCTGAAGCTTTCTTT. Full variable domain (missing parts from reference TRBV18 and TRBJ1-1): NAGVMQNPRHLVRRRGQEARLRCSPMKGHSHVYWYRQLPEEGLKFMVYLQKENIIDESGMPKERFSAEFPKEGPSILRIQQVVRGDSAAYFCASSPTARGAEAFFGQGTRLTVV.

The chain uses TRBV6-5 and TRBJ1-1; 10 nucleotides match TRBD1. V shed 6 bases, J shed 5 bases, and the junction held 6 bases outside the gene matches. The CDR3 is 14 residues long. Germline V lookup: CDR1 MNHEY, CDR2 SVGAGI. CDR3 region: CASRRGQGGTEAFF. The CDR3 bases are TGTGCCAGCAGGCGAGGACAGGGGGGGACTGAAGCTTTCTTT.

This chain uses TRBV9 with TRBJ2-7; 8 bases are shared with TRBD2. This CDR3 is built from 15 residues. Unmatched junction bases numbered 8, after V lost 3 bases and J lost 3 bases. CDR1 and CDR2 from the germline V gene are SGDLS and YYNGEE. For the CDR3, the DNA is TGTGCCAGCAGCGCCTCCGGGACTAGTTTCTACGAGCAGTACTTC. Protein: CASSASGTSFYEQYF.

The rearrangement uses TRBV28 and TRBJ2-1; 11 bases align to TRBD2. V lost 2 bases and J lost 3; bases outside the gene matches: 3. Germline-derived CDR1 and CDR2 are MDHEN and SYDVKM. This CDR3 has 16 amino acids. CDR3 region: CASSLALAGVYNEQFF. The CDR3 nucleotides read TGTGCCAGCAGTTTAGCACTAGCGGGAGTCTACAATGAGCAGTTCTTC.

V and J are TRBV28 and TRBJ1-2; maybe TRBD1 (5 bases). Germline-derived CDR1 and CDR2 are MDHEN and SYDVKM. The CDR3 sequence is 17 residues long. V shed 2 bases and J shed 5 bases, with 21 bases lying between them. The CDR3 bases are TGTGCCAGCAGTTTAGGAGGATTTGGGTCAGGGAGGTATGGCTACACCTTC. It yields the protein CASSLGGFGSGRYGYTF.

This sequence joins TRBV9 and TRBJ2-1; TRBD2 matches 7 bases. In germline, CDR1 is SGDLS, CDR2 YYNGEE. CDR3 length equals 15 residues. V dropped 0 bases and J dropped 4; count of bases not matched to a gene: 4. CDR3 sequence (DNA): TGTGCCAGCAGCGTAGGCGCGGGAGCTTACAATGAGCAGTTCTTC. Its translation: CASSVGAGAYNEQFF. Drawing the rest from reference TRBV9 and TRBJ2-1, the complete variable domain is DSGVTQTPKHLITATGQRVTLRCSPRSGDLSVYWYQQSLDQGLQFLIQYYNGEERAKGNILERFSAQQFPDLHSELNLSSLELGDSALYFCASSVGAGAYNEQFFGPGTRLTVL.

The chain is built from TRBV11-2 and TRBJ2-2; D gene unclear. The CDR3 is 14 amino acids. Trimming took off 3 bases at V and 4 bases at J, with 9 bases between the two ends. Germline assignment: CDR1 SGHAT and CDR2 FQNNGV. The CDR3 DNA reads TGTGCCAGCAGCTTGGGTTCTACCACCGGGGAGCTGTTTTTT. This sequence encodes CASSLGSTTGELFF.

J is TRBJ1-1 and V is TRBV15, with D perhaps TRBD1 (5 bases). Trimming removed 0 bases at V and 5 bases at J, with 10 bases between. In germline, CDR1 is LNHNV, CDR2 YYDKDF (reference sequence). This CDR3 is 14 amino acids long. The CDR3: CATSRDSRGTEAFF. In DNA form, the CDR3 reads TGTGCCACCAGCAGAGATTCGAGGGGAACTGAAGCTTTCTTT.

The chain links TRBV7-9 to TRBJ2-3; 10 nucleotides agree with TRBD2. The V gene's germline CDR1 is SEHNR and CDR2 FQNEAQ (reference sequence). Trimming took 2 bases from V and 2 from J; bases not matched to a gene: 4. There are 16 residues in the CDR3. The CDR3 DNA sequence: TGTGCCAGCAGCTTAAGGACTAGCGGATTCACAGATACGCAGTATTTT. Its translation is CASSLRTSGFTDTQYF.

This chain links TRBV4-1 with TRBJ1-5, with unresolved D. The ends were cut back, 3 bases at V and 7 bases at J, with 10 bases in the middle. The CDR3 covers 13 residues. CDR1 is MGHRA and CDR2 is YSYEKL in the germline V gene. The CDR3 nucleotides read TGCGCCAGCAGCCAGTCCATGGGGCAGCCCCAGCATTTT. The encoded protein is CASSQSMGQPQHF.

This chain connects TRBV4-2 to TRBJ1-4, with 7 bases matching TRBD1. With V trimmed by 3 bases and J by 1 base, 14 bases remained unmatched. CDR3 length equals 19 residues. Germline CDR1 reads LGHNA; CDR2 reads YNFKEQ. The CDR3 bases are TGTGCCAGCAGCCAGTTACCCCTAGGGGGCGCGGTAACTAATGAAAAACTGTTTTTT. Encoded protein: CASSQLPLGGAVTNEKLFF.

The rearrangement links TRBV27 to TRBJ2-3; D tentatively fits TRBD1 or TRBD2 (5 bases each). The CDR3 runs 14 residues. Germline V gene lookup returns CDR1 MNHEY and CDR2 SMNVEV (reference sequence). Trimming shortened V by 5 bases and J by 3 bases, and 12 bases separated the two germline ends. The CDR3 protein is CASSLRDVTDTQYF. The CDR3 DNA follows: TGTGCCAGCAGTCTACGGGACGTGACAGATACGCAGTATTTT.